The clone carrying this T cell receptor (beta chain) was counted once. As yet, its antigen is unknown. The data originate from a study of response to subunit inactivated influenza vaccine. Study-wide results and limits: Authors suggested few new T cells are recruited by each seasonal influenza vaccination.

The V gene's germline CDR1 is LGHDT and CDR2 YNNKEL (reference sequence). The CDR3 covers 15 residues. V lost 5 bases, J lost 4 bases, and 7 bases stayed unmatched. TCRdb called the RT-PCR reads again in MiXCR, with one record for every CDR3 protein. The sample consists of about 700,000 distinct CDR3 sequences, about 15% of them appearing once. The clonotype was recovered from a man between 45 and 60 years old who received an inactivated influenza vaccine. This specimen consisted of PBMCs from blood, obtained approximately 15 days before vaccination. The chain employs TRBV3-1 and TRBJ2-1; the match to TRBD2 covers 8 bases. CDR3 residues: CASSGGAGDYNEQFF. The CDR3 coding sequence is TGTGCCAGCAGCGGTGGAGCGGGGGATTACAATGAGCAGTTCTTC.